Listed here are 15 T cell receptor beta chains from one sample, sequenced in a study of CD8 T cells in ankylosing spondylitis. Study-level points and caveats: Characteristic, it appeared, of ankylosing spondylitis blood was a TCR beta motif of eight highly homologous variants.

Using its own MiXCR run on the 5' RACE reads, TCRdb lists one record per CDR3 protein. The top ten hold around 7% of the sample, which has approximately 500,000 distinct CDR3 sequences, roughly 12% seen once. For these receptors, no antigen is known. The sample consisted of blood, either unsorted or a sorted T cell fraction (not recorded which). The receptors were sampled from a male donor with ankylosing spondylitis.

This clonotype has a handful of counts. The CDR3 region has the DNA TGTGCCGTAGGGGGACCGAATAATGAAAAACTGTTTTTT. As protein: CAVGGPNNEKLFF. The J gene is TRBJ1-4, the V gene TRBV24-1, with D tentatively TRBD1 (6 bases). From germline, CDR1 is KGHDR and CDR2 SFDVKD. The CDR3 is made up of 13 amino acids. V was trimmed by 12 bases and J by 4 bases, leaving 14 bases between them.

This clonotype was seen only a few times. This sequence joins TRBV12-3 or TRBV12-4 and TRBJ2-5, with 7 bases matching TRBD2. The CDR3 has 16 amino acids. Germline trimming cut 8 bases from V and 5 bases from J; bases unmatched to any gene: 17. The CDR3 DNA reads as TGTGCCAGCCTCCTAGGGCCAGCGGGACCGGGGGAGACCCAGTACTTC. Translating it yields CASLLGPAGPGETQYF.

The chain couples TRBV19 to TRBJ2-1, with 7 bases lining up with TRBD2. Trimming at V came to 7 bases and at J to 7 bases, leaving 10 bases not matched to a gene. CDR3 length: 14 amino acids. Germline CDR1 reads LNHDA; CDR2 reads SQIVND (reference sequence). For the CDR3, the DNA is TGTGCCAGTACAGGCCGGACTAGTAAAAATGAGCAGTTCTTC. Amino acids: CASTGRTSKNEQFF.

The rearrangement links TRBV19 to TRBJ2-1; 8 bases are a match to TRBD1. The ends lost 4 bases at V and 6 bases at J; junction bases unmatched: 5. This CDR3 region has 14 residues. Germline loops: CDR1 LNHDA, CDR2 SQIVND (reference sequence). The CDR3 loop reads CASSTQGAVNEQFF. CDR3 DNA sequence: TGTGCCAGTAGTACCCAGGGGGCGGTCAATGAGCAGTTCTTC.

The V and J genes are TRBV4-1 and TRBJ2-1, with TRBD2 matching over 7 bases. CDR1 MGHRA and CDR2 YSYEKL come from the germline V gene. This CDR3 spans 15 amino acids. V shed 0 bases, J shed 10 bases, and the junction held 9 bases outside the gene matches. The DNA for the CDR3 is TGCGCCAGCAGCCAAGAACGCGGGACTACCGTAGAGCAGTTCTTC. Its translation is CASSQERGTTVEQFF.

A few counts support this clonotype. The V call is TRBV12-3 or TRBV12-4, the J call TRBJ2-1, with TRBD1 matching over 11 bases. The CDR3 totals 14 residues. V was pared by 6 bases and J by 8 bases, with 6 bases of the junction left unmatched. This CDR3 is CASRGTGGGHEQFF. In DNA, the CDR3 is TGTGCCAGCAGGGGGACAGGGGGAGGCCATGAGCAGTTCTTC.

CDR3 in DNA: TGTGCCTGCCACTTTAGCGGGAGGCGGTTCCATGAGCAGTTCTTC. Amino acids: CACHFSGRRFHEQFF. The chain links TRBV30 to TRBJ2-1, with 10 bases matching TRBD2. This CDR3 region has 15 residues. The trim removed 6 bases at V and 8 bases at J, leaving 13 bases unmatched. The V gene's germline CDR1 is GTSNPN and CDR2 SVGIG (reference sequence). The entire variable domain, with the rest obtained from reference TRBV30 and TRBJ2-1, is as follows: SQTIHQWPATLVQPVGSPLSLECTVEGTSNPNLYWYRQAAGRGLQLLFYSVGIGQISSEVPQNLSASRPQDRQFILSSKKLLLSDSGFYLCACHFSGRRFHEQFFGPGTRLTVL.

This clonotype was seen ten or more times. The V call is TRBV5-1, the J call TRBJ2-1, with D uncertain. Trimming removed 0 bases from V and 10 bases from J, with 8 bases in between. The CDR3 covers 12 residues. CDR1 is SGHRS, CDR2 YFSETQ, per germline. The CDR3 sequence is CASSLGVGEQFF. As DNA, the CDR3 is TGCGCCAGCAGCTTGGGTGTAGGGGAGCAGTTCTTC.

This sequence joins TRBV14 and TRBJ2-3; maybe TRBD2 (6 bases). Trimming took off 0 bases at V and 3 bases at J, with 16 bases between the two ends. Germline CDR1 is SGHDN and CDR2 is FVKESK. This CDR3 has 17 amino acids. CDR3 amino acids: CASSQDSGPLGTDTQYF. CDR3 DNA: TGTGCCAGCAGCCAAGATAGCGGCCCCTTGGGGACAGATACGCAGTATTTT.

The chain joins TRBV19 to TRBJ1-2; 8 bases map to TRBD1. CDR3 length: 14 residues. Germline lookup yields CDR1 LNHDA and CDR2 SQIVND (reference sequence). After removal of 8 bases from V and 3 bases from J, the junction contained 8 bases not matched to a gene. The CDR3, as DNA: TGTGCCAGTTCTCGGACAGGGATGGACTATGGCTACACCTTC. Encoded protein: CASSRTGMDYGYTF.

The V gene is TRBV11-1, the J gene TRBJ1-2, with 7 positions matching TRBD1. CDR1 and CDR2 from the germline V gene are SGHAT and FQDESV (reference sequence). The CDR3 length is 15 residues. V shed 5 bases and J 0 bases; nucleotides not matched to a gene: 6. CDR3 protein: CASSPRGQANYGYTF. Here the CDR3 DNA reads TGTGCCAGCAGCCCGAGAGGACAGGCTAACTATGGCTACACCTTC.

This clonotype was seen more than once but under ten times. This chain uses TRBV6-1 with TRBJ2-7; D is perhaps TRBD2 (6 bases). Trimming took off 8 bases at V and 3 bases at J, with 17 bases between the two ends. Germline V gene lookup returns CDR1 MNHNS and CDR2 SASEGT. This CDR3 comprises 14 residues. CDR3 amino acids: CASVQSGPDYEQYF. As DNA, the CDR3 is TGTGCCAGCGTCCAGAGCGGGCCCGACTACGAGCAGTACTTC.

The chain employs TRBV6-6 and TRBJ2-1; D not certain. This CDR3 is built from 13 residues. Trimming stripped 3 bases from V and 6 bases from J, with 9 bases between. CDR1 and CDR2 (germline): MNHNY, SVGAGI (reference sequence). CDR3 sequence reads: CASSYVAFNEQFF. The CDR3 DNA reads TGTGCCAGCAGTTATGTCGCATTCAATGAGCAGTTCTTC.

The rearrangement joins TRBV27 to TRBJ2-7; weak D call: TRBD1 (5 bases). CDR1 is MNHEY, CDR2 SMNVEV, per germline (reference sequence). The V gene lost 5 bases and the J gene lost 6 bases, with 17 bases spanning the gap. The CDR3 sequence is 14 residues long. The CDR3 region is CASSLRGRVGEQYF. The CDR3 nucleotides read TGTGCCAGCAGTCTACGAGGCAGGGTGGGCGAGCAGTACTTC.

V is TRBV2 and J is TRBJ1-1; no clear D. CDR1 SNHLY and CDR2 FYNNEI come from the germline V gene. Deletions cut 8 bases from V and 4 bases from J, with 17 bases between. This CDR3 comprises 14 residues. The CDR3 protein is CASAGPVGSTEAFF. CDR3 in DNA: TGTGCCAGCGCCGGTCCCGTGGGGTCCACTGAAGCTTTCTTT.